Reported below is one TCR beta chain. No antigen is known for it. Base quality data are lacking; no much larger clone is found one base away. According to the germline V gene (reference sequence), CDR1 reads GTSNPN and CDR2 reads SVGIG. Spanning cysteine to phenylalanine, the CDR3 consists of 16 amino acids. Here the CDR3 DNA is all that survives: 48 bases in frame from base 1. V loses 2 bases, J loses 0 bases, and the germline ends lie 11 bases apart. TCRbeta CDR3 regions were amplified from genomic DNA using the immunoSEQ Assay, a bias-controlled multiplex PCR. In the source study's methods: The number of nucleated cells in each sample was estimated by amplification of reference gene primers within the assay. To quantify the absolute abundance of each unique TCRbeta CDR3 rearrangement, sequence reads were collapsed and filtered. For each sample, productive Simpson clonality was calculated as the square root of Simpson's diversity index over productive rearrangements. The immuneACCESS repertoire file appears here via TCRdb, limited to in-frame rearrangements. These files lack a portion of the clones; in checked studies, under half of the deficit traces to unresolved V genes, and the cause of the others is not known. V and J calls and clone size follow that table, whereas D and trimming were derived from the DNA. The table for this sample lists 73,000 or so clones; less than 75% of them were counted only once. Less than 25% of the sample is in the top ten clones.

This entry is derived from a study of blood T cell repertoires in COVID-19 (dated by TCRdb to the early 2020s). Looking at the study overall: Samples covering the acute and convalescent phases of COVID-19 were provided by collaborators in the United States, Italy and Spain. The repertoires were released in a freely available public database intended as a resource for research on the immune response to SARS-CoV-2. Deeply sampled blood TCRbeta repertoires from subjects exposed to, actively infected with, or recovered from COVID-19 were included in the dataset. The prospective study material was composed of cDNA or gDNA derived from T cells, B-cell-depleted T cells, or PBMCs. The samples were drawn from the first 160 participants of the ongoing ImmuneRACE study and from 1,254 subjects provided by 6 global collaborators. Sample metadata almost always included a de-identified subject ID, COVID-19 status, age in years and sex. Where HLA class I and class II types were available, the types were taken from metadata supplied by the sample provider, not from assay-based typing.

Each collaborating institution followed its own protocols to collect whole blood in K2EDTA tubes. For TCRbeta analysis, collaborator samples were shipped as frozen whole blood, as isolated PBMCs, or as DNA extracted from either sample type. Study-wide conclusions, independent of this receptor: How much clinical and demographic metadata was included differed by source and by participant, and the metadata was provided uncurated.

This clonotype originated in a man in his sixties with acute or convalescent COVID-19. Material for sequencing was peripheral blood. In this chain, TRBV30 is recombined with TRBJ2-6; the D gene cannot be resolved reliably. The sequence in DNA is TGTGCCTGGAGTATGTACTCTACCTCTGGGGCCAACGTCCTGACTTTC. Translated, it reads CAWSMYSTSGANVLTF.